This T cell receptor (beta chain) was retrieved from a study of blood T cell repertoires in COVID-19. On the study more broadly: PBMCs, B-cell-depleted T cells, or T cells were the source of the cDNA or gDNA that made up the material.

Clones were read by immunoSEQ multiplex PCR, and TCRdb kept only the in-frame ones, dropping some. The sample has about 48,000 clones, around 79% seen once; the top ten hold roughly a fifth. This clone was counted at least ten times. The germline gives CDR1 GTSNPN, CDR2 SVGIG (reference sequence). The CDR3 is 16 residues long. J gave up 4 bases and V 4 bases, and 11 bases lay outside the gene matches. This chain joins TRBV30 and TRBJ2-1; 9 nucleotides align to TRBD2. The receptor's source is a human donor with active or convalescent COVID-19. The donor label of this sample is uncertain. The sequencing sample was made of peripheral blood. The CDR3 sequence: CAWTLRGRVGYNEQFF. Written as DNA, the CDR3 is TGTGCCTGGACGTTGCGCGGGAGGGTCGGTTACAATGAGCAGTTCTTC. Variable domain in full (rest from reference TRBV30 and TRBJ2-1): SQTIHQWPATLVQPVGSPLSLECTVEGTSNPNLYWYRQAAGRGLQLLFYSVGIGQISSEVPQNLSASRPQDRQFILSSKKLLLSDSGFYLCAWTLRGRVGYNEQFFGPGTRLTVL.